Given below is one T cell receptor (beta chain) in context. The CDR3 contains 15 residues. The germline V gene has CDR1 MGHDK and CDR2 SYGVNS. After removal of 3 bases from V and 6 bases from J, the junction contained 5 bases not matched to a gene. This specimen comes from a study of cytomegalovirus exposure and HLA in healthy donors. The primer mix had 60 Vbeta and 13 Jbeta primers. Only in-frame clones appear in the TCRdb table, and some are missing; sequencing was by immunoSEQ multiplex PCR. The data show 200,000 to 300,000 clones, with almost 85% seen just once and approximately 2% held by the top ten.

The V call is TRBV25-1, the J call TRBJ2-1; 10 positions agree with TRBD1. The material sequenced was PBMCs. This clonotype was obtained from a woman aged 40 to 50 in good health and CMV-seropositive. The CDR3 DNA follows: TGTGCCAGCAGTGATGGGACAGGGGTCGTCAATGAGCAGTTCTTC. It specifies CASSDGTGVVNEQFF. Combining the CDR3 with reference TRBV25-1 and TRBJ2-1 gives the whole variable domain EADIYQTPRYLVIGTGKKITLECSQTMGHDKMYWYQQDPGMELHLIHYSYGVNSTEKGDLSSESTVSRIRTEHFPLTLESARPSHTSQYLCASSDGTGVVNEQFFGPGTRLTVL.